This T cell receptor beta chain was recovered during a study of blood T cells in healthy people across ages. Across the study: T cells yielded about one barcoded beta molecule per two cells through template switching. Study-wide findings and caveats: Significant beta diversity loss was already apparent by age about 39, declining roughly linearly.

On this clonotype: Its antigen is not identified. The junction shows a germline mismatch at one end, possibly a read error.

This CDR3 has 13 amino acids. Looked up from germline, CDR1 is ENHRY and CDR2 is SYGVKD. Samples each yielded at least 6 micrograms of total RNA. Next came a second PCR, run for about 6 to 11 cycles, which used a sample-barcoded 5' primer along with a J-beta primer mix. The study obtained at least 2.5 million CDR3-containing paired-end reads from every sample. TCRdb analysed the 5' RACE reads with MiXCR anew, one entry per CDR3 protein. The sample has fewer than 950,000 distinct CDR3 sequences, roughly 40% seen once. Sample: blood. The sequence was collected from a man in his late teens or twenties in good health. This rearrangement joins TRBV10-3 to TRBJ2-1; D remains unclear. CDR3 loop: CAITKNSYNEQFF. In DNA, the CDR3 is TGTGCTATCACGAAAAATTCCTACAATGAGCAGTTCTTC.